One sample yielded the 24 T cell receptor beta chains listed below, sequenced in a study of T cell changes during pregnancy in multiple sclerosis. Repertoires were generated with immunoSEQ multiplex PCR, while TCRdb's copy carries only in-frame clones and drops some. The sample lists approximately 37,000 clones, about 92% seen once, with approximately 0.61% in the top ten. Sequencing used CD4+ T cells from peripheral blood mononuclear cells, obtained in the third trimester of pregnancy. These receptors originate from a female donor with multiple sclerosis, enrolled in a pregnancy study.

The V and J genes are TRBV2 and TRBJ2-7; D perhaps matches TRBD2 (6 bases). The CDR3 has 12 residues. In germline, CDR1 is SNHLY, CDR2 FYNNEI. V lost 6 bases, J lost 1 base, and 7 bases lay in between. CDR3 nucleotide sequence: TGTGCCAGCAGAGGGACTTCCTACGAGCAGTACTTC. Translating it yields CASRGTSYEQYF.

Remarks on this clone: Because the CDR3's place on the DNA is in doubt, the DNA is left out and the CDR3 is given as listed by TCRdb. The chain carries TRBV2 and TRBJ1-5; TRBD1, the D gene given by the table, was not confirmed from the DNA. Counting both end residues, the CDR3 totals 15 amino acids. The germline V gene encodes CDR1 SNHLY and CDR2 FYNNEI. CDR3 region: CASILDRGRDQPQHF.

J is TRBJ2-5 and V is TRBV7-9, with D perhaps TRBD2 (6 bases). The V gene's germline CDR1 is SEHNR and CDR2 FQNEAQ (reference sequence). CDR3 size: 14 residues. The V gene lost 2 bases and the J gene lost 5 bases, with 12 bases spanning the gap. CDR3: CASSLSSSVETQYF. CDR3 nucleotide sequence: TGTGCCAGCAGCTTATCTTCTAGCGTTGAGACCCAGTACTTC.

The chain couples TRBV18 to TRBJ1-4; tentatively, D is TRBD1 (6 bases). The CDR3 length is 14 residues. The germline V and J ends were trimmed by 2 bases and 4 bases, with 8 bases remaining between them. Germline V lookup: CDR1 KGHSH, CDR2 LQKENI. For the CDR3, the DNA is TGTGCCAGCTCACCAAGACAGGTTAATGAAAAACTGTTTTTT. Translation: CASSPRQVNEKLFF.

The gene calls are TRBV5-4 and TRBJ2-1; D may be TRBD1 (5 bases). V was clipped by 1 base and J by 5 bases, with 7 bases between them. The CDR3 consists of 13 residues. Germline V gives CDR1 SGHNT, CDR2 YYREEE (reference sequence). DNA of the CDR3: TGTGCCAGCAGCTTGTCAGGGCACAATGAGCAGTTCTTC. As protein: CASSLSGHNEQFF.

V usage is TRBV7-7 and J usage is TRBJ2-7, with 11 bases aligning to TRBD2. Germline loops: CDR1 SSHAT, CDR2 FNYEAQ (reference sequence). The CDR3 is 16 amino acids. Trimming took 6 bases from V and 6 from J; bases not matched to a gene: 13. The CDR3 DNA follows: TGTGCCAGCAGTTTGCTAGCGGGGGGACGACGGGGCGAGCAGTACTTC. Translated, it gives CASSLLAGGRRGEQYF.

The rearrangement joins TRBV15 to TRBJ2-7; D call uncertain. V shed 3 bases and J shed 2 bases, with 8 bases lying between them. There are 13 residues in the CDR3. Germline CDR1 is LNHNV and CDR2 is YYDKDF (reference sequence). The CDR3 sequence: CATSSLAAYEQYF. The DNA of the CDR3 is TGTGCCACCAGCAGTCTGGCTGCCTACGAGCAGTACTTC.

This clone was recorded once. V usage is TRBV5-1 and J usage is TRBJ2-3; no definite D call. From germline, CDR1 is SGHRS and CDR2 YFSETQ. V lost 5 bases and J lost 4, with 8 bases in between. CDR3 length: 12 amino acids. CDR3 coding DNA: TGCGCCAGCAGTTTTACATCAGATACGCAGTATTTT. As protein: CASSFTSDTQYF. The full variable domain, in which reference TRBV5-1 and TRBJ2-3 provide the parts outside the CDR3, is KAGVTQTPRYLIKTRGQQVTLSCSPISGHRSVSWYQQTPGQGLQFLFEYFSETQRNKGNFPGRFSGRQFSNSRSEMNVSTLELGDSALYLCASSFTSDTQYFGPGTRLTVL.

The rearrangement links TRBV6-1 to TRBJ2-7, with 8 bases matching TRBD1. The CDR3 has 15 residues. Germline values: CDR1 MNHNS, CDR2 SASEGT. J gave up 4 bases and V 6 bases, and 11 bases lay outside the gene matches. CDR3 residues: CASSTGGTRTYEQYF. The DNA of the CDR3 is TGTGCCAGCAGCACAGGGGGAACTCGGACGTACGAGCAGTACTTC.

The V and J genes are TRBV28 and TRBJ1-3; D remains ambiguous. Per germline, CDR1 MDHEN and CDR2 SYDVKM. Trimming took off 5 bases at V and 1 base at J, with 12 bases between the two ends. This CDR3 spans 15 amino acids. CDR3 residues: CASSPPSGSGNTIYF. In nucleotides, the CDR3 is TGTGCCAGCAGTCCACCAAGCGGGTCTGGAAACACCATATATTTT. Supplemented by reference TRBV28 and TRBJ1-3, the full variable domain reads DVKVTQSSRYLVKRTGEKVFLECVQDMDHENMFWYRQDPGLGLRLIYFSYDVKMKEKGDIPEGYSVSREKKERFSLILESASTNQTSMYLCASSPPSGSGNTIYFGEGSWLTVV.

The CDR3 spells CASSQSFYGVGLTFYEQYF. The CDR3 DNA is TGCGCCAGCAGTCAATCTTTCTATGGCGTGGGCCTGACGTTCTACGAGCAGTACTTC. The chain combines TRBV23-1 with TRBJ2-7; D is undetermined. TRBV23-1 carries the ORF label, with uncertain function. There are 19 residues in the CDR3. Trimming removed 0 bases at V and 3 bases at J, with 24 bases between.

This sequence joins TRBV28 and TRBJ1-5; D ambiguous. Looked up from germline, CDR1 is MDHEN and CDR2 is SYDVKM. This CDR3 contains 15 residues. V was trimmed by 7 bases and J by 3 bases, leaving 16 bases between them. CDR3 DNA sequence: TGTGCCAGCACTCCGGGCGGGCCGCTCAATCAGCCCCAGCATTTT. Encoded protein: CASTPGGPLNQPQHF.

This clone was picked up one time. This sequence joins TRBV7-8 and TRBJ2-7; D is possibly TRBD1 (5 bases). CDR3 size: 15 residues. The germline V gene has CDR1 SGHVS and CDR2 FQNEAQ. Trimming removed 6 bases from V and 2 bases from J, with 17 bases in between. Written as DNA, the CDR3 is TGTGCCAGCAGGGCCAGGCAGGGATATACCTACGAGCAGTACTTC. Protein sequence: CASRARQGYTYEQYF.

V is TRBV25-1 and J is TRBJ2-2; 7 bases are shared with TRBD1. V lost 7 bases to trimming and J lost 8 bases; unmatched junction nucleotides: 7. There are 13 residues in the CDR3. Germline lookup yields CDR1 MGHDK and CDR2 SYGVNS. The CDR3 protein is CASTGTAAGELFF. The DNA for the CDR3 is TGTGCCAGCACCGGGACAGCAGCAGGGGAGCTGTTTTTT.

This rearrangement joins TRBV11-2 to TRBJ2-5, with 10 nucleotides matching TRBD2. Trimming removed 5 bases from V and 5 bases from J; junction bases left unmatched: 8. CDR1 and CDR2 from the germline V gene are SGHAT and FQNNGV. This CDR3 contains 15 residues. The CDR3 sequence: CASSLGLAAAETQYF. In DNA, the CDR3 is TGTGCCAGCAGCCTCGGACTAGCGGCCGCTGAGACCCAGTACTTC.

This chain links TRBV4-3 with TRBJ2-2, with 8 bases that match TRBD2. The CDR3 is made up of 17 amino acids. The junction had 6 bases not matched to a gene; V was cut back by 0 bases and J by 3 bases. The germline V gene has CDR1 LGHNA and CDR2 YSLEER. The CDR3 nucleotides are TGCGCCAGCAGCCAAGACGGGGGGGCTGGGTACACCGGGGAGCTGTTTTTT. This codes for CASSQDGGAGYTGELFF.

The chain employs TRBV11-3 and TRBJ1-5; D unclear. V lost 5 bases, J lost 7 bases, and 12 bases lay in between. Germline CDR1 is SGHNT and CDR2 is YENEEA. This CDR3 has 13 residues. For the CDR3, the DNA is TGTGCCAGCAGCCTGGGCCGGGGACAGCCCCAGCATTTT. This translates into CASSLGRGQPQHF.

The rearrangement uses TRBV10-3 and TRBJ2-7; TRBD1 might be the D (6 bases). The CDR3 totals 13 residues. CDR1 is ENHRY, CDR2 SYGVKD, per germline. V shed 11 bases and J shed 0 bases, with 14 bases lying between them. CDR3 loop: CASQTGASYEQYF. The CDR3 coding sequence is TGTGCCTCCCAGACAGGTGCCTCCTACGAGCAGTACTTC.

This clone occurred a few times. The genes are TRBV5-1 and TRBJ1-1; D call uncertain. The CDR3 loop spans 15 amino acids. Trimming left V 0 bases short and J 1 base short, with 10 bases between. CDR1 and CDR2 from the germline V gene are SGHRS and YFSETQ. The CDR3 region has the DNA TGCGCCAGCAGCTTGGAGAGGTCGAAGAACACTGAAGCTTTCTTT. It codes for CASSLERSKNTEAFF.

The rearrangement uses TRBV6-6 and TRBJ2-7; TRBD1 aligns across 9 bases. CDR1 is MNHNY, CDR2 SVGAGI, per germline (reference sequence). The V segment lost 0 bases and the J segment 2 bases; nucleotides outside the gene matches: 2. The CDR3 is 15 residues long. The CDR3 DNA sequence: TGTGCCAGCAGTTACTCGACAGGGGGGACCTACGAGCAGTACTTC. It translates to CASSYSTGGTYEQYF.

The V gene is TRBV14, the J gene TRBJ2-5; D not certain. Trimming took off 3 bases at V and 5 bases at J, with 7 bases between the two ends. The CDR3 has 12 amino acids. Germline assignment: CDR1 SGHDN and CDR2 FVKESK. In nucleotides, the CDR3 is TGTGCCAGCAGCCATATTATCGAGACCCAGTACTTC. Protein sequence: CASSHIIETQYF.

The V and J genes are TRBV19 and TRBJ1-1; D may be TRBD1 (5 bases). CDR1 and CDR2 (germline): LNHDA, SQIVND (reference sequence). This CDR3 contains 16 residues. V lost 3 bases and J lost 0, with 14 bases in between. CDR3 in amino acids: CASSISRGKMNTEAFF. CDR3 nucleotides: TGTGCCAGTAGTATTAGCCGGGGGAAAATGAACACTGAAGCTTTCTTT.

The chain carries TRBV4-2 and TRBJ2-7, with D perhaps matching TRBD2 (5 bases). V gave up 2 bases and J gave up 0 bases, with 11 bases separating them. This CDR3 has 15 amino acids. The V gene's germline CDR1 is LGHNA and CDR2 YNFKEQ. This CDR3 reads CASSQIRTSSYEQYF. CDR3 bases: TGTGCCAGCAGCCAAATTCGGACTTCCTCCTACGAGCAGTACTTC.

The chain carries TRBV5-1 and TRBJ1-1; 9 nucleotides align to TRBD1. Germline loops: CDR1 SGHRS, CDR2 YFSETQ. This CDR3 has 13 amino acids. V dropped 7 bases and J dropped 0; count of bases not matched to a gene: 1. CDR3 sequence: CASRQGVNTEAFF. Written as DNA, the CDR3 is TGCGCCAGCCGACAGGGGGTGAACACTGAAGCTTTCTTT.